These T cell receptor beta chains were read from a single sample in a study of CD4+ T cells in melanoma. Sequenced by immunoSEQ multiplex PCR; TCRdb stores in-frame clones only, minus some. The sample has roughly 15,000 clones; roughly four fifths are singletons. Input material: cells from a culture (not recorded whether cultured in vitro). These receptors all come from a human donor with melanoma. Each CDR3 is given with its conserved first and last residue. Rows may omit the clone size; those that give it use once, few, many or a size class.

V | size | CDR3
TRBV19 | few | CASSSDRGLYQPQHF
TRBV2 | . | CASKKGGAADTQYF
TRBV30 | once | CAWSVLSWGHEQYF
TRBV9 | few | CASSVARAGNTIYF
TRBV29-1 | . | CSVVPIGGTRGIF
TRBV6-1 | . | CASSPLGGGKLFF
TRBV5-1 | . | CASRRDSGSNQPQHF
TRBV18 | . | CASSPPAGRHTAGYTF
TRBV5-1 | . | CASSYRTGNTEAFF
TRBV18 | few | CASSPRQWDRGGNSPLHF
TRBV5-6 | . | CASSSQGSNQPQHF
TRBV5-1 | once | CASSLATLTHEQYF
TRBV2 | few | CAGQDLKGTEAFF
TRBV2 | few | CASRRTASNYGYTF
TRBV6-6 | . | CASSYADRVGEKLFF
TRBV7-9 | few | CASSLALTSGNTIYF
TRBV7-9 | . | CASSLGGGYNEQFF
TRBV6-5 | . | CASSYSGYGYTF
TRBV6-5 | . | CASSRQGAWETQYF
TRBV6-1 | . | CASSVRGTGSGANVLTF
TRBV6-6 | . | CASSYSRPGGSYEQYF
TRBV5-1 | . | CASSPGQEETQYF
TRBV7-3 | few | CASSRGTGFDEQYF
TRBV9 | . | CASSGTLPPGNTIYF